This is a list of T cell receptor beta chains from one sample in a study of long-term antiretroviral therapy in people with HIV. Here immunoSEQ multiplex PCR was the method, and the copy in TCRdb shows in-frame clones only, minus some. The sample carries 25,000 to 35,000 clones, 95% recorded once. The material was unsorted PBMCs, obtained 5.3 years after starting antiretroviral therapy. These receptors came from a man aged 30 to 39 with HIV. CDR3s include the opening cysteine and the closing phenylalanine or tryptophan. The D gene is left open where the match is weak. Expanded clones get a size class; other rows say once, few or many, or leave the size out.

v_call: TRBV7-6
d_call: TRBD1
j_call: TRBJ1-1
clone_size: -
cdr3_aa: CASSLAGQGMNTEAFF
cdr3_nt: TGTGCCAGCAGCTTAGCAGGACAGGGGATGAACACTGAAGCTTTCTTT

v_call: TRBV7-2
d_call: -
j_call: TRBJ2-2
clone_size: -
cdr3_aa: CASSLQGLPNTGELFF
cdr3_nt: TGTGCCAGCAGCTTGCAAGGACTGCCGAACACCGGGGAGCTGTTTTTT

v_call: TRBV7-9
d_call: -
j_call: TRBJ1-4
clone_size: -
cdr3_aa: CASSLQTGGVANEKLFF
cdr3_nt: TGTGCCAGCAGCCTACAAACGGGGGGGGTGGCTAATGAAAAACTGTTTTTT

v_call: TRBV5-1
d_call: -
j_call: TRBJ2-3
clone_size: -
cdr3_aa: CASSYSTDTQYF
cdr3_nt: TGCGCCAGCAGTTATAGCACAGATACGCAGTATTTT

v_call: TRBV19
d_call: -
j_call: TRBJ2-3
clone_size: -
cdr3_aa: CASSPGSTDTQYF
cdr3_nt: TGTGCCAGTAGTCCAGGTAGCACAGATACGCAGTATTTT

v_call: TRBV2
d_call: -
j_call: TRBJ2-3
clone_size: -
cdr3_aa: CASSDGRDTQYF
cdr3_nt: TGTGCCAGCAGTGACGGGCGAGATACGCAGTATTTT

v_call: TRBV6-1
d_call: TRBD1
j_call: TRBJ2-7
clone_size: -
cdr3_aa: CASSGRLTGTDEQYF
cdr3_nt: TGTGCCAGCAGTGGCCGGTTGACCGGGACAGACGAGCAGTACTTC

v_call: TRBV19
d_call: -
j_call: TRBJ1-1
clone_size: -
cdr3_aa: CASSRRNTEAFF
cdr3_nt: TGTGCCAGTAGCCGGAGGAACACTGAAGCTTTCTTT

v_call: TRBV5-1
d_call: -
j_call: TRBJ1-3
clone_size: -
cdr3_aa: CASSLGSSGNTIYF
cdr3_nt: TGCGCCAGCAGCTTAGGCAGCTCTGGAAACACCATATATTTT

v_call: TRBV6-6
d_call: -
j_call: TRBJ1-5
clone_size: once
cdr3_aa: CASGLGAGQPQHF
cdr3_nt: TGTGCTAGCGGGTTGGGGGCGGGGCAGCCCCAGCATTTT

v_call: TRBV4-1
d_call: -
j_call: TRBJ2-7
clone_size: -
cdr3_aa: CASSQDLTGQYEQYF
cdr3_nt: TGCGCCAGCAGCCAAGATCTGACAGGACAATACGAGCAGTACTTC

v_call: TRBV6-5
d_call: -
j_call: TRBJ2-7
clone_size: -
cdr3_aa: CASSWAYEQYF
cdr3_nt: TGTGCCAGCAGTTGGGCCTACGAGCAGTACTTC

v_call: TRBV25-1
d_call: TRBD2
j_call: TRBJ2-7
clone_size: -
cdr3_aa: CASSDSPGLAAYEQYF
cdr3_nt: TGTGCCAGCAGTGACTCCCCGGGACTAGCGGCCTACGAGCAGTACTTC

v_call: TRBV6-5
d_call: TRBD1
j_call: TRBJ1-6
clone_size: -
cdr3_aa: CASRTGTAGSPLHF
cdr3_nt: TGTGCCAGCAGAACCGGGACAGCCGGATCACCCCTCCACTTT

v_call: TRBV7-9
d_call: -
j_call: TRBJ2-3
clone_size: -
cdr3_aa: CASSPKGRTDTQYF
cdr3_nt: TGTGCCAGCAGCCCTAAGGGTCGAACAGATACGCAGTATTTT

v_call: TRBV5-4
d_call: -
j_call: TRBJ2-6
clone_size: -
cdr3_aa: CASSPALNVLTF
cdr3_nt: TGTGCCAGCAGCCCGGCCTTGAACGTCCTGACTTTC

v_call: TRBV30
d_call: -
j_call: TRBJ1-4
clone_size: -
cdr3_aa: CAWSVSVEYLLF
cdr3_nt: TGTGCCTGGAGTGTGTCCGTGGAGTATTTACTTTTT

v_call: TRBV10-3
d_call: -
j_call: TRBJ2-6
clone_size: -
cdr3_aa: CATQPGTGANVLTF
cdr3_nt: TGTGCCACTCAGCCCGGTACTGGGGCCAACGTCCTGACTTTC

v_call: TRBV2
d_call: -
j_call: TRBJ2-3
clone_size: -
cdr3_aa: CASSGSRVKTDTQYF
cdr3_nt: TGTGCCAGCAGTGGGTCTAGAGTTAAGACAGATACGCAGTATTTT

v_call: TRBV11-3
d_call: -
j_call: TRBJ2-1
clone_size: -
cdr3_aa: CASSFPGHNEQFF
cdr3_nt: TGTGCCAGCAGCTTTCCTGGACACAATGAGCAGTTCTTC

v_call: TRBV23-1
d_call: TRBD2
j_call: TRBJ2-1
clone_size: once
cdr3_aa: CASSQSRGAGPSGEAYNEQFF
cdr3_nt: TGCGCCAGCAGTCAATCCCGAGGGGCAGGCCCTAGCGGGGAGGCCTACAATGAGCAGTTCTTC

v_call: TRBV9
d_call: -
j_call: TRBJ1-2
clone_size: -
cdr3_aa: CASSVASQNYGYTF
cdr3_nt: TGTGCCAGCAGCGTAGCAAGTCAGAACTATGGCTACACCTTC

v_call: TRBV30
d_call: -
j_call: TRBJ1-1
clone_size: once
cdr3_aa: CAWSVHTPGNTEAFF
cdr3_nt: TGTGCCTGGAGTGTACATACCCCGGGGAACACTGAAGCTTTCTTT

v_call: TRBV2
d_call: -
j_call: TRBJ2-7
clone_size: -
cdr3_aa: CAAEGAYEQYF
cdr3_nt: TGTGCCGCCGAGGGCGCCTACGAGCAGTACTTC

v_call: TRBV4-1
d_call: -
j_call: TRBJ2-5
clone_size: -
cdr3_aa: CASSQDIIQGLQETQYF
cdr3_nt: TGCGCCAGCAGCCAAGATATTATACAGGGCTTGCAAGAGACCCAGTACTTC

v_call: TRBV15
d_call: -
j_call: TRBJ1-4
clone_size: -
cdr3_aa: CATSSPGGGVGEKLFF
cdr3_nt: TGTGCCACCAGCTCCCCCGGGGGAGGGGTCGGTGAAAAACTGTTTTTT

v_call: TRBV7-9
d_call: -
j_call: TRBJ1-5
clone_size: -
cdr3_aa: CASSLAFGSSNQPQHF
cdr3_nt: TGTGCCAGCAGCTTAGCGTTCGGTAGCAGCAATCAGCCCCAGCATTTT

v_call: TRBV7-9
d_call: -
j_call: TRBJ1-4
clone_size: -
cdr3_aa: CASSLDLIGGSSEKLFF
cdr3_nt: TGTGCCAGCAGCTTAGATTTGATCGGGGGATCTTCCGAAAAACTGTTTTTT

v_call: TRBV6-4
d_call: TRBD2
j_call: TRBJ2-3
clone_size: -
cdr3_aa: CASSDSRGDTDTQYF
cdr3_nt: TGTGCCAGCAGTGACTCTCGGGGGGACACAGATACGCAGTATTTT

v_call: TRBV30
d_call: TRBD1
j_call: TRBJ1-4
clone_size: -
cdr3_aa: CAWTQGQPREKLFF
cdr3_nt: TGTGCCTGGACCCAGGGACAGCCGAGGGAAAAACTGTTTTTT

v_call: TRBV6-6
d_call: -
j_call: TRBJ1-5
clone_size: -
cdr3_aa: CASGGVYSNQPQHF
cdr3_nt: TGTGCCAGCGGAGGGGTATATAGCAATCAGCCCCAGCATTTT

v_call: TRBV27
d_call: -
j_call: TRBJ2-7
clone_size: -
cdr3_aa: CASRRPGTGSYEQYF
cdr3_nt: TGTGCCAGCAGGCGTCCCGGGACGGGCTCCTACGAGCAGTACTTC

v_call: TRBV15
d_call: -
j_call: TRBJ2-1
clone_size: -
cdr3_aa: CATSPRGHNEQFF
cdr3_nt: TGTGCCACCTCACCCCGAGGTCACAATGAGCAGTTCTTC

v_call: TRBV5-6
d_call: -
j_call: TRBJ2-3
clone_size: once
cdr3_aa: CASSSGTDTQYF
cdr3_nt: TGTGCCAGCAGCTCCGGGACAGATACGCAGTATTTT

v_call: TRBV10-3
d_call: TRBD1
j_call: TRBJ2-3
clone_size: -
cdr3_aa: CAVGSDRVSPDTQYF
cdr3_nt: TGTGCCGTAGGCTCGGACAGGGTGAGCCCAGATACGCAGTATTTT

v_call: TRBV5-8
d_call: -
j_call: TRBJ2-7
clone_size: -
cdr3_aa: CASSSPNTQTAFFTYEQYF
cdr3_nt: TGTGCCAGCAGCTCCCCGAACACACAGACTGCCTTCTTTACCTACGAGCAGTACTTC

v_call: TRBV5-1
d_call: -
j_call: TRBJ2-3
clone_size: -
cdr3_aa: CASRNPTDTQYF
cdr3_nt: TGCGCCAGCAGAAATCCTACAGATACGCAGTATTTT

v_call: TRBV6-1
d_call: -
j_call: TRBJ1-4
clone_size: -
cdr3_aa: CASSDGTATNEKLFF
cdr3_nt: TGTGCCAGCAGTGACGGTACTGCAACTAATGAAAAACTGTTTTTT

v_call: TRBV9
d_call: -
j_call: TRBJ2-1
clone_size: -
cdr3_aa: CASSGRNDYNEQFF
cdr3_nt: TGTGCCAGCAGCGGCAGGAACGACTACAATGAGCAGTTCTTC

v_call: TRBV7-8
d_call: -
j_call: TRBJ2-5
clone_size: few
cdr3_aa: CASSLGTGRGETQYF
cdr3_nt: TGTGCCAGCAGCTTAGGAACGGGCCGGGGAGAGACCCAGTACTTC

v_call: TRBV5-1
d_call: -
j_call: TRBJ1-1
clone_size: -
cdr3_aa: CASSSSTDTEAFF
cdr3_nt: TGCGCCAGCAGCTCATCGACAGACACTGAAGCTTTCTTT